This TCR beta chain was profiled in a study of blood T cells in healthy people across ages. As for the study in general: About one barcoded beta molecule per two T cells was the capture yield of template switching.

Study-wide points: Across samples, TCR beta diversity tracked strongly with naive T cell percentage.

Only a few counts were recorded for this clonotype. Antigen specificity is unknown. A J-beta primer mix and a sample-barcoded 5' primer were used in a second PCR of about 7 to 12 cycles. Every single cDNA molecule received a tag from a template-switch adaptor with 12 random nucleotides. Via MiXCR, TCRdb re-called the 5' RACE reads, giving one row per CDR3 protein. The table shows 450,000 to 650,000 distinct CDR3 sequences, with about 25% occurring only once. The CDR3 has 18 residues. Germline CDR1 LGHNA, CDR2 YSLEER. Trimming removed 0 bases from V and 4 bases from J, with 16 bases in between. This sample was also put to use in a study of T cells of mothers and their children.

The chain couples TRBV4-3 to TRBJ1-6; TRBD1 might be the D (5 bases). The material sequenced was blood. This TCR came from a boy aged 10-17 years in good health. The CDR3 region is CASSQDSGGAGYNSPLHF. The CDR3 bases are TGCGCCAGCAGCCAAGATTCTGGAGGGGCCGGGTATAATTCACCCCTCCACTTT.